This TCR beta chain stems from a study of blood T cells in healthy people across ages. This clonotype has only a few counts. The target antigen is unknown. The conserved final phenylalanine or tryptophan is absent from the CDR3, which likely points to a read error. No DNA is shown, since the ends of the CDR3 on it are uncertain; the CDR3 is the one TCRdb lists. Study results and limitations: Age advanced and TCR beta diversity per million T cells fell, roughly linearly.

Together with a sample-barcoded 5' primer, a J-beta primer mix was included in a second PCR lasting about 7 to 11 cycles. TCRdb reanalysed the 5' RACE reads using MiXCR and keeps one entry per CDR3 protein. This sample has around 520,000 distinct CDR3 sequences, with about 27% found just once. The CDR3 spans 12 residues, counting both ends. From germline, CDR1 is LNHDA and CDR2 SQIVND (reference sequence). These records were also assigned to another study, of T cells of mothers and their children.

This TCR derives from a boy between 2 and 10 years old in good health. The sequenced material came from blood. The chain joins TRBV19 to TRBJ1-1; the D call in the table, TRBD1, was not verified against the DNA. The CDR3 spells CASSPGLGTAEV.